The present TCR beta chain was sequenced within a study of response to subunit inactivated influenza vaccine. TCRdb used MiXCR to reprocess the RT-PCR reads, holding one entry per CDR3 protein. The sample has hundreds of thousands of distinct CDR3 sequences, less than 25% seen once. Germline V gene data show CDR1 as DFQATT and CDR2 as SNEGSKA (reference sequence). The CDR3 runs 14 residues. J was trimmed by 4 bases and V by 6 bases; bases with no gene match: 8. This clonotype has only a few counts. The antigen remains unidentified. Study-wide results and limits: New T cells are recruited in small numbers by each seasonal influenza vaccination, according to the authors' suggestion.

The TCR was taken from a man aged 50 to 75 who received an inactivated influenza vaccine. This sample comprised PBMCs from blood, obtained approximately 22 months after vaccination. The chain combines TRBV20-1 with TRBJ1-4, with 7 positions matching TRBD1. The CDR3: CSAVGTALNEKLFF. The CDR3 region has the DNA TGCAGTGCCGTAGGGACAGCTCTTAATGAAAAACTGTTTTTT.